This T cell receptor (beta chain) was documented in a study of Ad26.COV2.S vaccination and SARS-CoV-2 variants. Overall study context: In the study, Ad26.COV2.S was injected intramuscularly once, or twice 56 days apart.

Points from the study as a whole: Vaccine and placebo groups showed comparable non-spike TCR breadth.

Notes on this clone: Its specificity is not known.

TCRdb's table, derived via immunoSEQ multiplex PCR, lists solely in-frame clones and lacks some. Among some 340,000 clones listed, 86% were seen once. Per the germline V gene, CDR1 is KGHSH and CDR2 is LQKENI. The CDR3 is 15 amino acids. With V trimmed by 6 bases and J by 4 bases, 6 bases remained unmatched. The treatment denotes: about 20 received Ad26.COV2.S at low or high dose, single or two shots; several received placebo; per-sample allocation not given. Sampling happened 63 days after the first vaccine or placebo injection. This specimen was peripheral blood, taken in a trial of Ad26.COV2.S vaccine versus placebo. The clonotype comes from a person aged 18 to 65 who received the Ad26.COV2.S COVID-19 vaccine or a placebo. The chain combines TRBV18 with TRBJ2-3; TRBD2 matches 11 bases. The CDR3 DNA is TGTGCCAGCTCCCTTACTAGCGGGGGTGCAGATACGCAGTATTTT. Its protein is CASSLTSGGADTQYF.